A single sample gave rise to the 15 T cell receptor beta chains below, sequenced in a study of T-cell reconstitution after alpha-beta-depleted transplantation in children. The library targeted TCRbeta and was prepared with unique molecular identifiers. TCRdb independently ran MiXCR on the PCR reads; one entry per CDR3 protein. The sample includes approximately 350,000 distinct CDR3 sequences, 13% of them seen just once. The sample in question was PBMCs, obtained from the stem cell graft. These receptors were obtained from a human donor who donated a stem cell graft to a child with Fanconi anemia.

The chain has TRBV25-1 and TRBJ1-4; the D gene is possibly TRBD1 (6 bases). CDR1 and CDR2 from the germline V gene are MGHDK and SYGVNS. This CDR3 comprises 15 residues. V lost 3 bases to trimming and J lost 5 bases, with 13 bases between them. In DNA form, the CDR3 reads TGTGCCAGCAGTGAGGGGGGAACAGGGAATGAAAAACTGTTTTTT. Translation gives CASSEGGTGNEKLFF.

The J gene is TRBJ1-2, the V gene TRBV20-1; D is possibly TRBD1 (5 bases). Germline CDR1 is DFQATT and CDR2 is SNEGSKA (reference sequence). The CDR3 totals 12 residues. V was trimmed by 1 base and J by 8 bases, leaving 11 bases between them. As DNA, the CDR3 is TGCAGTGCTAGAGGGCAGGGTGGCGGCTACACCTTC. Residues: CSARGQGGGYTF.

This clonotype was observed a single time. J is TRBJ1-3 and V is TRBV4-3; D is uncertain. The CDR3 runs to 13 residues. Per germline, CDR1 LGHNA and CDR2 YSLEER. V lost 0 bases and J lost 8, with 8 bases in between. The CDR3 DNA reads TGCGCCAGCAGCCAAGAAAGAGCGTACACCATATATTTT. Encoded protein: CASSQERAYTIYF.

This clonotype has more than one count but fewer than ten. The chain is built from TRBV5-1 and TRBJ2-1; D is undetermined. The CDR3 consists of 16 residues. The germline CDR1 and CDR2 sequences are SGHRS and YFSETQ. Trimming removed 5 bases from V and 0 bases from J, with 15 bases in between. CDR3: CASRTTSTSSYNEQFF. DNA for the CDR3: TGCGCCAGCAGGACCACCTCTACCAGCTCCTACAATGAGCAGTTCTTC.

V usage is TRBV24-1 and J usage is TRBJ2-5, with 7 positions matching TRBD1. The germline gives CDR1 KGHDR, CDR2 SFDVKD. The CDR3 covers 16 residues. J gave up 1 base and V 5 bases, and 9 bases lay outside the gene matches. CDR3 protein: CATSAPQGGIQETQYF. The CDR3 DNA reads TGTGCCACCAGTGCCCCCCAAGGGGGCATCCAAGAGACCCAGTACTTC.

The chain employs TRBV7-2 and TRBJ2-3, with D possibly TRBD1 on 6 matching bases. V was pared by 5 bases and J by 2 bases, with 23 bases between. The CDR3 spans 18 residues. From germline, CDR1 is SGHTA and CDR2 FQGNSA. The CDR3: CASSRTDSSRFSTDTQYF. CDR3 bases: TGTGCCAGCAGCCGGACGGACAGTTCAAGATTCTCCACAGATACGCAGTATTTT.

This clonotype occurred many times. The chain couples TRBV29-1 to TRBJ2-5; TRBD2 matches 13 bases. Germline CDR1 and CDR2: SQVTM and ANQGSEA. V gave up 7 bases and J gave up 5 bases; unmatched junction bases: 13. The CDR3 contains 16 residues. CDR3 nucleotide sequence: TGCAGCGCAGCCTCCGGGACTAGCGGGGTTGAGGAGACCCAGTACTTC. Its protein is CSAASGTSGVEETQYF.

The CDR3 region is CASGPTDTQYF. In DNA form, the CDR3 reads TGTGCCAGCGGTCCAACAGATACGCAGTATTTT. The chain combines TRBV9 with TRBJ2-3, with D unclear. Germline CDR1 and CDR2: SGDLS and YYNGEE. V was cut by 7 bases and J by 3 bases, with 6 bases left in between. The CDR3 is made up of 11 amino acids.

This clonotype was detected only a few times. V and J are TRBV12-3 or TRBV12-4 and TRBJ1-2, with D possibly TRBD1 on 6 matching bases. The length of the CDR3 is 15 residues. V was shortened by 5 bases and J by 4 bases, with 17 bases between the two germline ends. The CDR3: CASSINREGIYGYTF. The DNA for the CDR3 is TGTGCCAGCAGTATTAACAGGGAAGGAATCTATGGCTACACCTTC.

This clonotype was observed many times. The rearrangement joins TRBV5-6 to TRBJ2-7, with D perhaps matching TRBD1 or TRBD2 (5 bases each). CDR1 and CDR2 (germline): SGHDT, YYEEEE. The V end lost 0 bases, the J end lost 3 bases, and 13 bases lay between the germline ends. This CDR3 comprises 15 residues. The CDR3 protein is CASSLVGFGGYEQYF. The DNA of the CDR3 is TGTGCCAGCAGCTTGGTCGGTTTTGGGGGCTACGAGCAGTACTTC.

This clonotype appeared a few times. CDR3 amino acids: CASSQDFLPDTQYF. The CDR3 region has the DNA TGTGCCAGCAGCCAAGATTTCCTCCCAGATACGCAGTATTTT. This chain uses TRBV3-1 with TRBJ2-3; D ambiguous. Germline V CDR1 and CDR2: LGHDT, YNNKEL (reference sequence). Trimming pared 0 bases from V and 4 bases from J, leaving 8 bases between. CDR3 length equals 14 residues.

This clonotype was seen repeatedly, ten times or more. This rearrangement joins TRBV12-3 or TRBV12-4 to TRBJ1-4; D not resolved. The CDR3 runs 13 residues. V was pared by 3 bases and J by 10 bases, with 12 bases between. The CDR3 reads CASSLSPKGKLFF. The CDR3, as DNA: TGTGCCAGCAGTTTGAGTCCAAAGGGAAAACTGTTTTTT.

The chain recombines TRBV5-4 with TRBJ2-1, with no clear D. This CDR3 has 16 amino acids. Germline values: CDR1 SGHNT, CDR2 YYREEE (reference sequence). Trimming removed 4 bases at V and 6 bases at J, with 20 bases between. DNA for the CDR3: TGTGCCAGCAGCCCGGGCAGGTCCATAGGCTTCAATGAGCAGTTCTTC. Protein product: CASSPGRSIGFNEQFF.

The gene calls are TRBV20-1 and TRBJ1-2; D is perhaps TRBD1 (5 bases). The CDR3 loop spans 14 amino acids. Deletions cut 0 bases from V and 7 bases from J, with 15 bases between. CDR1 is DFQATT, CDR2 SNEGSKA, per germline (reference sequence). The CDR3 bases are TGCAGTGCTAGAGATCGCCCAGGGCTGAGTGGCTACACCTTC. Protein sequence: CSARDRPGLSGYTF.

Worth noting for this clonotype: The conserved final phenylalanine or tryptophan is absent from the CDR3, which likely points to a read error. The gene calls are TRBV5-1 and TRBJ1-4; tentatively, D is TRBD1 (5 bases). The V end lost 0 bases, the J end lost 5 bases, and 5 bases lay between the germline ends. Germline assignment: CDR1 SGHRS and CDR2 YFSETQ. This CDR3 has 13 amino acids. CDR3 sequence reads: CASSLGGNEKLFC. The DNA of the CDR3 is TGCGCCAGCAGCTTGGGGGGGAATGAAAAACTGTTTTGT.